This T cell receptor (beta chain) comes out of a study of cytomegalovirus exposure and HLA in healthy donors. Across the whole study: Clustering assigned roughly 81% of the approximately 400 genotyped donors to the Caucasian-associated ancestry cluster. General study points: The majority of TCR sequences were rare, yet some public TCRs appeared in many donors. There were fewer than 200 TCR beta chains listed as cytomegalovirus-associated.

Comments on this clone: Its target is unknown.

PCR primers comprised 60 Vbeta and 13 Jbeta primers. Clones were sequenced by immunoSEQ multiplex PCR, and TCRdb holds only the in-frame ones, with some missing. The table has 160,000 or so clones, around 83% seen once; the top ten hold roughly 4%. CDR1 LGHNA and CDR2 YSLEER come from the germline V gene. This CDR3 has 15 residues. Unmatched junction bases numbered 3, after V lost 0 bases and J lost 4 bases. These donors counted as nominally healthy when sampled, but unrecorded immune exposures were likely. The receptor comes from a man aged 50 to 60 in good health and CMV-seropositive. This chain uses TRBV4-3 with TRBJ1-3, with 7 nucleotides matching TRBD1. Sample: PBMCs. CDR3 sequence: CASSQDSRGGNTIYF. As DNA, the CDR3 is TGCGCCAGCAGCCAAGATTCCAGGGGGGGAAACACCATATATTTT.